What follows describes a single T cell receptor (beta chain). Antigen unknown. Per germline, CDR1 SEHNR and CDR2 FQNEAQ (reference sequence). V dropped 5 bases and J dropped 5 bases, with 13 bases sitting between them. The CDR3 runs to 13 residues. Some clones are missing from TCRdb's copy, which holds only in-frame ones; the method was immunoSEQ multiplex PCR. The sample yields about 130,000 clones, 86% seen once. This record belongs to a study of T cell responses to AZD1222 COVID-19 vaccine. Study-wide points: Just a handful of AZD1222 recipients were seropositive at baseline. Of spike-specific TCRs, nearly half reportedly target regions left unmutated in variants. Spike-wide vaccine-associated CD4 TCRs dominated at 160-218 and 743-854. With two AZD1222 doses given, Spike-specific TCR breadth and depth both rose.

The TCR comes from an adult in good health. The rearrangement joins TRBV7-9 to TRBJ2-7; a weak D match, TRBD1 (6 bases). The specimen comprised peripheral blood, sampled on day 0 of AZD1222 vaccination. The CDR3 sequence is CASSPRRGNEQYF. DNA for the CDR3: TGTGCCAGCAGCCCAAGAAGGGGGAACGAGCAGTACTTC. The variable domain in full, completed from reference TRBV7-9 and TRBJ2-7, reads DTGVSQNPRHKITKRGQNVTFRCDPISEHNRLYWYRQTLGQGPEFLTYFQNEAQLEKSRLLSDRFSAERPKGSFSTLEIQRTEQGDSAMYLCASSPRRGNEQYFGPGTRLTVT.